A selection of T cell receptor beta chains follows, all from one sample in a study of T-cell reconstitution after alpha-beta-depleted transplantation in children. MiXCR, run by TCRdb on the PCR reads, gives a single entry per CDR3 protein. The data show roughly 500,000 distinct CDR3 sequences, with over 9.5% seen just once and 2% held by the top ten. Sequencing used PBMCs, obtained before TCRalphabeta/CD19-depleted stem cell transplant. All receptors come from a child aged 2-15 years with inherited bone marrow failure, due to receive a stem cell transplant. The CDR3 runs from the conserved cysteine through the conserved F or W. D genes are given only for firm matches. Clone sizes are given selectively: once, few, many, or a class where the clone is expanded.

j_gene	abundance	d_gene	v_gene	len	CDR3nt	CDR3aa
TRBJ2-1	many	NA	TRBV28	11	TGTGCCAGCAGTGTGGCCCATGAGCAGTTCTTC	CASSVAHEQFF
TRBJ2-7	many	TRBD1	TRBV6-1	14	TGTGCCAGCAGTGCCCGGGACAGGTTGGACGAGCAGTACTTC	CASSARDRLDEQYF
TRBJ2-1	many	TRBD2	TRBV24-1	17	TGTGCCACCAGTGATTTGCAAAGGCGACTAGGCGGGGGTGGGCAGTTCTTC	CATSDLQRRLGGGGQFF
TRBJ1-6	few	TRBD1	TRBV7-2	16	TGTGCCAGCGGACAGGGACATTCTTTCTATAATTCACCCCTCCACTTT	CASGQGHSFYNSPLHF
TRBJ1-1	many	TRBD1	TRBV5-6	13	TGTGCCAGCAGCTTAACAGGGGCCACTGAAGCTTTCTTT	CASSLTGATEAFF
TRBJ2-5	NA	NA	TRBV23-1	16	TGCGCCAGCAGTCAATCGGGGCAGGGCCCCGGGGAGACCCAGTACTTC	CASSQSGQGPGETQYF
TRBJ1-2	many	TRBD1	TRBV5-5	18	TGTGCCAGCAGCTTGGGGTACCAGGGGGGAGCGCCGATCTATGGCTACACCTTC	CASSLGYQGGAPIYGYTF
TRBJ2-6	NA	TRBD1	TRBV5-1	16	TGCGCCAGCAGGTGGGGACAGGGGGCTGGGGCCAACGTCCTGACTTTC	CASRWGQGAGANVLTF
TRBJ2-5	few	NA	TRBV25-1	12	TGTGCCAGCATGTGGGGACTGGGGACCCAGTACTTC	CASMWGLGTQYF
TRBJ1-2	NA	TRBD1	TRBV20-1	14	TGCAGTGCCGAGGGGGACAGGGGTAACTATGGCTACACCTTC	CSAEGDRGNYGYTF
TRBJ2-1	many	NA	TRBV5-1	13	TGCGCCAGCAGCTTCGAACTAGCAAATGAGCAGTTCTTC	CASSFELANEQFF
TRBJ1-1	NA	NA	TRBV4-2	14	TGTGCCAGCAGCCTGGCTTGGGGGAACACTGAAGCTTTCTTT	CASSLAWGNTEAFF
TRBJ1-1	few	NA	TRBV28	14	TGTGCCAGCAGTTTAACACGGATGAACACTGAAGCTTTCTTT	CASSLTRMNTEAFF
TRBJ2-1	many	NA	TRBV19	12	TGTGCCAGTAGGAATTCCTACAATGAGCAGTTCTTC	CASRNSYNEQFF
TRBJ1-1	many	NA	TRBV20-1	11	TGCAGTGCTCTCACAGGGACCATGGCTTTCTTT	CSALTGTMAFF
TRBJ2-7	NA	TRBD1	TRBV7-9	15	TGTGCCAGCAGCTTAGCGGTGGGACAGGGGTACGAGCAGTACTTC	CASSLAVGQGYEQYF
TRBJ2-1	many	TRBD1	TRBV5-1	14	TGCGCCAGCCACAGAACCGGACAGGGGGATGAGCAGTTCTTC	CASHRTGQGDEQFF
TRBJ2-3	many	TRBD2	TRBV11-3	21	TGTGCCAGCAGCTTATTTCCGGGACTAGCGGGAGAAGATGGTAGCACAGATACGCAGTATTTT	CASSLFPGLAGEDGSTDTQYF
TRBJ1-1	many	NA	TRBV28	14	TGTGCCAGCAGTCCCCGGATCCACTACACTGAAGCTTTCTTT	CASSPRIHYTEAFF
TRBJ2-6	many	NA	TRBV4-2	19	TGTGCCAGCAGCCAGCCACCGGGGTCCCTACTCTCTGGGGCCAACGTCCTGACTTTC	CASSQPPGSLLSGANVLTF